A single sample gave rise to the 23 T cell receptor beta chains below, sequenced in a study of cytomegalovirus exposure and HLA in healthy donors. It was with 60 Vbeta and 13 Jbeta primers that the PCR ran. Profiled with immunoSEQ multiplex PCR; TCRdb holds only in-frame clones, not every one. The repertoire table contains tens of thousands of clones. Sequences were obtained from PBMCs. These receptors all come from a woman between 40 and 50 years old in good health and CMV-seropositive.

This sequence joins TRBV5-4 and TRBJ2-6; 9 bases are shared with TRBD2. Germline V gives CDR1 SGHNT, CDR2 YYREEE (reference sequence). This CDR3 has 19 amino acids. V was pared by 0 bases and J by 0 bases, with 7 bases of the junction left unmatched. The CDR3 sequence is CASSLGVAGVLSGANVLTF. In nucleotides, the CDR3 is TGTGCCAGCAGCTTGGGTGTAGCGGGGGTACTCTCTGGGGCCAACGTCCTGACTTTC.

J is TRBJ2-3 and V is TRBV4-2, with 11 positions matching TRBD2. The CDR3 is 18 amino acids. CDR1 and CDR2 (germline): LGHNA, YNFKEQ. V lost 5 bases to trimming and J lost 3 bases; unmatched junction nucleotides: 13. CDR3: CASSLTGTSGIGTDTQYF. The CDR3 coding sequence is TGTGCCAGCAGCTTGACCGGGACTAGCGGTATCGGGACAGATACGCAGTATTTT.

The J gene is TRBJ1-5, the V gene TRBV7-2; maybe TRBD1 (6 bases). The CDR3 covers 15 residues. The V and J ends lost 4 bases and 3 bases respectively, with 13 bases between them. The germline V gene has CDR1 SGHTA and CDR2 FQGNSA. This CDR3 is CASSSVDSYNQPQHF. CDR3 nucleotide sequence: TGTGCCAGCAGCTCTGTGGACAGTTACAATCAGCCCCAGCATTTT. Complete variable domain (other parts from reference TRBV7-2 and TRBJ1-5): GAGVSQSPSNKVTEKGKDVELRCDPISGHTALYWYRQSLGQGLEFLIYFQGNSAPDKSGLPSDRFSAERTGGSVSTLTIQRTQQEDSAVYLCASSSVDSYNQPQHFGDGTRLSIL.

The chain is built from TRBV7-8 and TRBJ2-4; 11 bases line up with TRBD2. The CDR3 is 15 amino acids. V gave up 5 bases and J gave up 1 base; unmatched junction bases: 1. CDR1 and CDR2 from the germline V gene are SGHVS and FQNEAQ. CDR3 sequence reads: CASSRTSGAKNIQYF. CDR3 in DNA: TGTGCCAGCAGCCGGACTAGCGGGGCCAAAAACATTCAGTACTTC. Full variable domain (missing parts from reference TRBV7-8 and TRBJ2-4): GAGVSQSPRYKVAKRGQDVALRCDPISGHVSLFWYQQALGQGPEFLTYFQNEAQLDKSGLPSDRFFAERPEGSVSTLKIQRTQQEDSAVYLCASSRTSGAKNIQYFGAGTRLSVL.

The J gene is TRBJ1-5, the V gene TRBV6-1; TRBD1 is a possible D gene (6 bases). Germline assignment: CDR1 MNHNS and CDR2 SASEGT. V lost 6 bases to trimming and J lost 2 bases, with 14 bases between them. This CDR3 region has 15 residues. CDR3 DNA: TGTGCCAGCAGCAGGACAGACCTAGGCAATCAGCCCCAGCATTTT. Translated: CASSRTDLGNQPQHF.

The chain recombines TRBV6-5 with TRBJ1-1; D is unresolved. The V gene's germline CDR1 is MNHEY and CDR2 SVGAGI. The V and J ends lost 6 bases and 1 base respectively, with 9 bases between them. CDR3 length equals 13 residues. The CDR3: CASRLEKNTEAFF. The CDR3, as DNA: TGTGCCAGCAGATTGGAGAAGAACACTGAAGCTTTCTTT.

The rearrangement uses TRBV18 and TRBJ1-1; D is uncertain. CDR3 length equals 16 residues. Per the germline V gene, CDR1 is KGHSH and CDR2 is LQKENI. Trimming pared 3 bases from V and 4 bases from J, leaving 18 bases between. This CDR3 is CASSPLGPHHGTEAFF. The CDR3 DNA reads TGTGCCAGCTCACCCCTTGGTCCCCACCACGGCACTGAAGCTTTCTTT.

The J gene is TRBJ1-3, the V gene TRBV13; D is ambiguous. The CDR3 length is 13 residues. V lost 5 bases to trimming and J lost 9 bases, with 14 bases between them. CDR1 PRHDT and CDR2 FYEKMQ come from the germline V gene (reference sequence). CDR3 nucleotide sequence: TGTGCCAGCAGCCCAGAGGTTATGGGCACCATATATTTT. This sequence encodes CASSPEVMGTIYF. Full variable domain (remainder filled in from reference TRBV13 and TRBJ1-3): AAGVIQSPRHLIKEKRETATLKCYPIPRHDTVYWYQQGPGQDPQFLISFYEKMQSDKGSIPDRFSAQQFSDYHSELNMSSLELGDSALYFCASSPEVMGTIYFGEGSWLTVV.

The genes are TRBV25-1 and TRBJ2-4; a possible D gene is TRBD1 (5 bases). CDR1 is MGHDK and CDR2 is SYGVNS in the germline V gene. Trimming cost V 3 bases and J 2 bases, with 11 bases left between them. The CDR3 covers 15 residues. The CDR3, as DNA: TGTGCCAGCAGTGATATTTCAGGGACCAAAAACATTCAGTACTTC. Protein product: CASSDISGTKNIQYF.

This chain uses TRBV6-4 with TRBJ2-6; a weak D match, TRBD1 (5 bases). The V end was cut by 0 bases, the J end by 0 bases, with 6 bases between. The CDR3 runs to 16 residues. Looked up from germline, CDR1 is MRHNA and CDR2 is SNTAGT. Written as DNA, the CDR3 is TGTGCCAGCAGTGACTCGACAGTCTCTGGGGCCAACGTCCTGACTTTC. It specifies CASSDSTVSGANVLTF.

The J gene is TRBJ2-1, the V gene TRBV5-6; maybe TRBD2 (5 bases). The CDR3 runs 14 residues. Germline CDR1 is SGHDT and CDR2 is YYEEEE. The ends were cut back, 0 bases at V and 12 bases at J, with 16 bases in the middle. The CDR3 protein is CASSLGAGSVRQFF. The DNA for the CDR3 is TGTGCCAGCAGCTTGGGTGCGGGCTCGGTCCGGCAGTTCTTC.

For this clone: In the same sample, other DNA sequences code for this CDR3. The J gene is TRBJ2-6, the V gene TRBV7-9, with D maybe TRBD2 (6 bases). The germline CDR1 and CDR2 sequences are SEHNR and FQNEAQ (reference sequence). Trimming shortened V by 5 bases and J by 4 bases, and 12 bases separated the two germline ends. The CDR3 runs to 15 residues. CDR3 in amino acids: CASSMTGVGANVLTF. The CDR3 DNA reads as TGTGCCAGCAGCATGACGGGGGTAGGGGCCAACGTCCTGACTTTC.

The chain's CDR3 is CAWSPAGTGDSDTQYF. In nucleotides, the CDR3 is TGTGCCTGGAGTCCCGCCGGGACAGGGGACTCAGATACGCAGTATTTT. V usage is TRBV30 and J usage is TRBJ2-3; 10 bases are a match to TRBD1. The germline CDR1 and CDR2 sequences are GTSNPN and SVGIG (reference sequence). V lost 2 bases, J lost 4 bases, and 9 bases stayed unmatched. CDR3 size: 16 residues.

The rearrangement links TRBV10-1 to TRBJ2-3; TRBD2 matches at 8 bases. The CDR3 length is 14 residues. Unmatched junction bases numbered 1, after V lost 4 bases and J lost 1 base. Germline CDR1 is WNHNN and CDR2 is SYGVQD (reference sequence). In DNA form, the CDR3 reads TGCGCCAGCAGTGGAGCGGGAGGCACAGATACGCAGTATTTT. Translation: CASSGAGGTDTQYF.

The DNA of the CDR3 is TGTGCCAGCGGAAGGGATTCTAGCCTGGGCGGGGAGCTGTTTTTT. It specifies CASGRDSSLGGELFF. The chain links TRBV11-3 to TRBJ2-2, with a tentative D call TRBD2 (5 bases). The germline V gene encodes CDR1 SGHNT and CDR2 YENEEA. The CDR3 is 15 residues long. V lost 8 bases and J lost 7, with 20 bases in between.

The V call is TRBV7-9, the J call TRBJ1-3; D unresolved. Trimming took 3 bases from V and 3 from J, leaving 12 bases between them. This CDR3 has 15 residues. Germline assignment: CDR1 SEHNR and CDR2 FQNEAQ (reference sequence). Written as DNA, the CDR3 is TGTGCCAGCAGCTTGTTTGAGGCTGATGGAAACACCATATATTTT. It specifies CASSLFEADGNTIYF.

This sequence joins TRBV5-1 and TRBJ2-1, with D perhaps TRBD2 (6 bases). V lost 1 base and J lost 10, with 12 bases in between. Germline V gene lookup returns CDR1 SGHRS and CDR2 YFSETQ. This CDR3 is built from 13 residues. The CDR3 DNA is TGCGCCAGCAGCTTGTACGGGGGATGGGAGCAGTTCTTC. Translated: CASSLYGGWEQFF.

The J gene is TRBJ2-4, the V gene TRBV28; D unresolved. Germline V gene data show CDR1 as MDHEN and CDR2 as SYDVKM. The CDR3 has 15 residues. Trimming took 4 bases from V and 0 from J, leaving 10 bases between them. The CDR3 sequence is CASSSKRLAKNIQYF. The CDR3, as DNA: TGTGCCAGCAGTTCGAAGAGGTTAGCCAAAAACATTCAGTACTTC.

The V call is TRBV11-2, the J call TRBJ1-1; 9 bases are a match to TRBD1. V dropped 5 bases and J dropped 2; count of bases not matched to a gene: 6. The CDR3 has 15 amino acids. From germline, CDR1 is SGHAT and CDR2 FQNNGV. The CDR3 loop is CASSTRDRANTEAFF. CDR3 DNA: TGTGCCAGCAGCACCCGGGACAGGGCTAACACTGAAGCTTTCTTT.

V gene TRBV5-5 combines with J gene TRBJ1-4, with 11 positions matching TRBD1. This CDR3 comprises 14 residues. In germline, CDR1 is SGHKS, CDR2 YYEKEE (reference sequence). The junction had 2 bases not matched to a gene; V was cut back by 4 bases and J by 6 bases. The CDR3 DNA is TGTGCCAGCAGCCGGACAGGGGGCGATGAAAAACTGTTTTTT. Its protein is CASSRTGGDEKLFF.

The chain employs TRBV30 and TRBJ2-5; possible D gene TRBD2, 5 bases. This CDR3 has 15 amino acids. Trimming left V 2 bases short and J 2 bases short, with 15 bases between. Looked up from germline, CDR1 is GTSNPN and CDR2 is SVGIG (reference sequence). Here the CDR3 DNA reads TGTGCCTGGAGTATTGGCGGAGGCCTACAAGAGACCCAGTACTTC. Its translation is CAWSIGGGLQETQYF.

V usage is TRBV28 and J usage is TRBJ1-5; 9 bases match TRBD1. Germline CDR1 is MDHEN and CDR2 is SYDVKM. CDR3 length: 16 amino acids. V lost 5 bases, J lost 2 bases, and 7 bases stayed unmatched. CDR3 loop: CASSPGTGRGNQPQHF. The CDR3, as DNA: TGTGCCAGCAGTCCGGGGACAGGGAGGGGCAATCAGCCCCAGCATTTT.

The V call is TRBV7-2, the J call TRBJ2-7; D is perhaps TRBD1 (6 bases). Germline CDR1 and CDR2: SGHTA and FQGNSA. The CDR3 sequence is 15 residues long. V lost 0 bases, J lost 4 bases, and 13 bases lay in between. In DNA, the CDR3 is TGTGCCAGCAGCTTAGCGCCCGGGACACCTTACGAGCAGTACTTC. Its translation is CASSLAPGTPYEQYF. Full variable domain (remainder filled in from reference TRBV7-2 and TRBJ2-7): GAGVSQSPSNKVTEKGKDVELRCDPISGHTALYWYRQSLGQGLEFLIYFQGNSAPDKSGLPSDRFSAERTGGSVSTLTIQRTQQEDSAVYLCASSLAPGTPYEQYFGPGTRLTVT.